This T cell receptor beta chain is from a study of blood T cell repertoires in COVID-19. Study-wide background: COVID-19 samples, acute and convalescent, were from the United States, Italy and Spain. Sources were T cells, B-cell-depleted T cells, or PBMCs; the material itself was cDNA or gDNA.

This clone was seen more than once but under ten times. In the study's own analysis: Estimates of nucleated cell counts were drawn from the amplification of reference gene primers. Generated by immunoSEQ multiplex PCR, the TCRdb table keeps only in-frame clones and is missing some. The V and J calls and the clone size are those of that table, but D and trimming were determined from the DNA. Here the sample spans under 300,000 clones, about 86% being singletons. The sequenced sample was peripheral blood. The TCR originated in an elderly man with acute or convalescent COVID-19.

CDR3 region: CASSSVSPGANVLTF. The CDR3 bases are TGTGCCAGCAGTTCTGTCTCCCCTGGGGCCAACGTCCTGACTTTC. The chain carries TRBV7-3 and TRBJ2-6; D is ambiguous. This CDR3 is 15 amino acids long. Looked up from germline, CDR1 is SGHTA and CDR2 is FQGTGA. Trimming shortened V by 6 bases and J by 2 bases, and 11 bases separated the two germline ends.